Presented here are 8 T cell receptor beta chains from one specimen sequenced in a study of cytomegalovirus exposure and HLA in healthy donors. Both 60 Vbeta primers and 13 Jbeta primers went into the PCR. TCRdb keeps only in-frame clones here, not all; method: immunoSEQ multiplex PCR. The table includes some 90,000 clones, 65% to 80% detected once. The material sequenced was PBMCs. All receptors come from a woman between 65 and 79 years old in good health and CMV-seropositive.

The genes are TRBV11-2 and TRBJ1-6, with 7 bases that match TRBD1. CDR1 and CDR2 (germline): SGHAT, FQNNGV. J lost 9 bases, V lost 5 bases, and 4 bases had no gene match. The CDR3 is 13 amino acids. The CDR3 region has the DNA TGTGCCAGCAGCGAACAGGGGCGTTCACCCCTCCACTTT. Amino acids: CASSEQGRSPLHF.

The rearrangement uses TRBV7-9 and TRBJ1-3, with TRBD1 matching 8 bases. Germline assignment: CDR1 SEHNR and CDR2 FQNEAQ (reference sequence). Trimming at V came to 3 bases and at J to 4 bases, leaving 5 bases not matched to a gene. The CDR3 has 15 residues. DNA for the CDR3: TGTGCCAGCAGCTTCTCGGACAGGGTCGGAAACACCATATATTTT. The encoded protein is CASSFSDRVGNTIYF.

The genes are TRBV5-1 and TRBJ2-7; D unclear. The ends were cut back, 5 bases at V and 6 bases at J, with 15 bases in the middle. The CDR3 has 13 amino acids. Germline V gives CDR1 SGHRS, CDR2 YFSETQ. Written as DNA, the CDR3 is TGCGCCAGCAGTGCAGTCTCTTCTGGCGAGCAGTACTTC. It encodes CASSAVSSGEQYF.

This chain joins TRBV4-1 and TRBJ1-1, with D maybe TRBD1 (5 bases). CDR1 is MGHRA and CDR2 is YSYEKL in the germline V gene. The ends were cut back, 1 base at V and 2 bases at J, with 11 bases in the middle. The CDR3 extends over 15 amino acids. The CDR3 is CASSQASRANTEAFF. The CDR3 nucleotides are TGCGCCAGCAGCCAAGCAAGCAGGGCAAACACTGAAGCTTTCTTT.

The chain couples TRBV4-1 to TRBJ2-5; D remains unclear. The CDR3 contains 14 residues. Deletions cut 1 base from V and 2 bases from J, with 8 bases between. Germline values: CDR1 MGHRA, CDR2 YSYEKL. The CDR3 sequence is CASSQAPNQETQYF. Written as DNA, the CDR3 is TGCGCCAGCAGCCAAGCCCCCAATCAAGAGACCCAGTACTTC.

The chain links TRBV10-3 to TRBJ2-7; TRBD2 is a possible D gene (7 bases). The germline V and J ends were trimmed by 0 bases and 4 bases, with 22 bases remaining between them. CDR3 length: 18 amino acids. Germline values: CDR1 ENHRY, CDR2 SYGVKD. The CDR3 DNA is TGTGCCATCAGTGAGTCCCGGGGGCCGACTAGCAGTACATACGAGCAGTACTTC. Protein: CAISESRGPTSSTYEQYF.

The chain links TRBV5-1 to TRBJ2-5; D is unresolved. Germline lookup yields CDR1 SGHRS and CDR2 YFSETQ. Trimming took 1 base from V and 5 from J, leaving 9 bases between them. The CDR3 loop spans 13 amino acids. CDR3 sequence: CASSLLGMETQYF. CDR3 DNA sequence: TGCGCCAGCAGCTTGCTAGGAATGGAGACCCAGTACTTC.

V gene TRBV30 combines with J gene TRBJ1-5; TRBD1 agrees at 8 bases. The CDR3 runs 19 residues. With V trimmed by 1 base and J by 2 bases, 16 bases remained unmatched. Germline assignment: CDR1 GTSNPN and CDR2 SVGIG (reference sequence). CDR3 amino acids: CAWSDRRRTGRIGNQPQHF. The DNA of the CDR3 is TGTGCCTGGAGTGACAGAAGAAGGACAGGGAGGATAGGCAATCAGCCCCAGCATTTT.